This T cell receptor beta chain was documented in a study of blood T cell repertoires in COVID-19. The CDR3 has 15 residues. Germline assignment: CDR1 MNHNY and CDR2 SVGAGI (reference sequence). With 5 bases clipped from V and 2 bases from J, the junction kept 5 bases outside the gene matches. The data were produced by immunoSEQ multiplex PCR, yet TCRdb's version contains in-frame clones alone and is incomplete. The top ten clones hold approximately 4.7% of a sample with about 63,000 clones, 88% of them seen once. The chain couples TRBV6-6 to TRBJ2-5, with TRBD1 matching 10 bases. Sequenced: peripheral blood. The receptor was derived from a human donor in a cohort sampled during active COVID-19. This CDR3 is CASSDRTGGQETQYF. CDR3 sequence (DNA): TGTGCCAGCAGTGACCGGACAGGGGGTCAAGAGACCCAGTACTTC.